The clone carrying this T cell receptor (beta chain) occurred a few times. CDR3 length equals 14 residues. In germline, CDR1 is SGHRS, CDR2 YFSETQ. V was pared by 4 bases and J by 3 bases, with 7 bases of the junction left unmatched. The authors drew around 9.3 milliliters of peripheral blood from each donor. Using a J-beta primer mix together with a sample-barcoded 5' primer, a second PCR was run for about 6 to 11 cycles. TCRdb reprocessed the 5' RACE reads with MiXCR, giving one entry per CDR3 protein. The sample contains fewer than 900,000 distinct CDR3 sequences, approximately 49% of which appear only once. The sample belongs to a study of blood T cells in healthy people across ages.

The origin of this receptor is an older woman in good health. This chain links TRBV5-1 with TRBJ2-7; TRBD1 aligns across 7 bases. The sequenced sample consisted of blood. The CDR3 DNA follows: TGCGCCAGCAGCCTGGGACAGCCAGACTACGAGCAGTACTTC. This codes for CASSLGQPDYEQYF.